This section outlines one TCR beta chain sequence together with its context. The data derive from a study of blood T cell repertoires in COVID-19. About the research overall: PBMCs, B-cell-depleted T cells, or T cells provided the cDNA or gDNA that made up the material.

How the authors handled the data: Scientists estimated how many nucleated cells there were by amplifying reference gene primers. Assay: immunoSEQ multiplex PCR; the TCRdb copy retains only in-frame clones and omits some. V and J calls and clone size are as listed in that table; D and trimming were resolved from the DNA. The sample shows about 15,000 clones, 78% of them seen only once. Germline assignment: CDR1 LGHDT and CDR2 YNNKEL (reference sequence). V lost 6 bases and J lost 0, with 14 bases in between. CDR3 length equals 15 residues. This clonotype was obtained from a man aged 55 to 70 with active or convalescent COVID-19. The source material was peripheral blood. The chain links TRBV3-1 (or the pseudogene TRBV3-2) to TRBJ2-5; weak D call: TRBD2 (6 bases). CDR3 nucleotides: TGTGCCAGCAGACCTATCGGGGGTCACCAAGAGACCCAGTACTTC. Protein product: CASRPIGGHQETQYF.